This T cell receptor beta chain was sequenced during a study of blood T cell repertoires in COVID-19. Study summary: From the United States, Italy and Spain came samples of acute and convalescent COVID-19.

In the original workflow: Estimation of nucleated cell counts was performed using reference gene primer amplification. Profiling relied on immunoSEQ multiplex PCR, and the TCRdb table lists in-frame clones only, not all of them. The V and J calls and clone size are taken from that table; D and trimming were inferred from the DNA. Of over 14,000 clones listed, around 70% are singletons. The sequenced sample was peripheral blood. The clonotype was recovered from a man in his 60s with acute or convalescent COVID-19.

The CDR3 protein is CASRREVEQYF. The CDR3 DNA follows: TGTGCCAGCAGAAGGGAGGTCGAGCAGTACTTC. The V and J genes are TRBV11-2 and TRBJ2-7; D possibly corresponds to TRBD2 (6 bases). CDR3 length: 11 residues. Deletions cut 6 bases from V and 6 bases from J, with 9 bases between. Germline V gene lookup returns CDR1 SGHAT and CDR2 FQNNGV. The full variable domain, rest sourced from reference TRBV11-2 and TRBJ2-7, is EAGVAQSPRYKIIEKRQSVAFWCNPISGHATLYWYQQILGQGPKLLIQFQNNGVVDDSQLPKDRFSAERLKGVDSTLKIQPAKLEDSAVYLCASRREVEQYFGPGTRLTVT.